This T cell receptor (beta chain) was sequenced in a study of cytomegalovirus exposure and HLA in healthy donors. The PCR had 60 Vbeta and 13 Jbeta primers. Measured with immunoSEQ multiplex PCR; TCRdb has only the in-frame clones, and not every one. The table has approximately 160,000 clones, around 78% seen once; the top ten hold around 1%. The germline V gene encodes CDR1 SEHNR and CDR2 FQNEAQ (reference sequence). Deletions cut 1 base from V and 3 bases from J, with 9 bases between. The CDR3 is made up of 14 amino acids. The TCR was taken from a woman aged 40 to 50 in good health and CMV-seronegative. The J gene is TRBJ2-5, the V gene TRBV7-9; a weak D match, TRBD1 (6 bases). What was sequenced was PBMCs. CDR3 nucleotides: TGTGCCAGCAGCTTAGGGACAGCCGAAGAGACCCAGTACTTC. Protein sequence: CASSLGTAEETQYF.